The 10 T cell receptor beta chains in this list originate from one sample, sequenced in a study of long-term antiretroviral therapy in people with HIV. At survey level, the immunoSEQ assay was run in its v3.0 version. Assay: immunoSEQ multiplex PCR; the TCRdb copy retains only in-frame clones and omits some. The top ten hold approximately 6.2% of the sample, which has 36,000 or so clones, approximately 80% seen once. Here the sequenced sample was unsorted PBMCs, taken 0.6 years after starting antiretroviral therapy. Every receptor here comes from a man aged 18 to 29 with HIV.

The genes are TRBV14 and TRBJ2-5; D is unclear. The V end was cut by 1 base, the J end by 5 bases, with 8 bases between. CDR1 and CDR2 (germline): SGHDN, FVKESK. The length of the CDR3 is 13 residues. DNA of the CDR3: TGTGCCAGCAGCCAAGTTTCGACGGAGACCCAGTACTTC. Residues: CASSQVSTETQYF. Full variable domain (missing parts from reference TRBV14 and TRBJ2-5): EAGVTQFPSHSVIEKGQTVTLRCDPISGHDNLYWYRRVMGKEIKFLLHFVKESKQDESGMPNNRFLAERTGGTYSTLKVQPAELEDSGVYFCASSQVSTETQYFGPGTRLLVL.

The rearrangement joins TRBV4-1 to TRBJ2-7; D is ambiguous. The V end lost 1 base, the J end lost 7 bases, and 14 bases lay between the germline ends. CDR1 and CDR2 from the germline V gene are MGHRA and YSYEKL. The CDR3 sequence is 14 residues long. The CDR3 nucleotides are TGCGCCAGCAGCCAAGGGACGACCTCTACGGAGCAGTACTTC. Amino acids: CASSQGTTSTEQYF.

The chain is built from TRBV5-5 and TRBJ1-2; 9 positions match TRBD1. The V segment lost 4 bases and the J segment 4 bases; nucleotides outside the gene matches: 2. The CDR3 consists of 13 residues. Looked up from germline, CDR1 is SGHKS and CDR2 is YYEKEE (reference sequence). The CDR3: CASSQGQGYGYTF. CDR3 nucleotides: TGTGCCAGCAGCCAGGGACAGGGCTATGGCTACACCTTC.

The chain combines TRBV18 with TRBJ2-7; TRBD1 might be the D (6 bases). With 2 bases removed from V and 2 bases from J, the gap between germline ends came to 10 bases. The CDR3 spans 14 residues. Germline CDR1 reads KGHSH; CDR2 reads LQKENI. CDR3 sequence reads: CASSPTRQAYEQYF. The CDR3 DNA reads TGTGCCAGCTCACCAACGAGACAGGCCTACGAGCAGTACTTC.

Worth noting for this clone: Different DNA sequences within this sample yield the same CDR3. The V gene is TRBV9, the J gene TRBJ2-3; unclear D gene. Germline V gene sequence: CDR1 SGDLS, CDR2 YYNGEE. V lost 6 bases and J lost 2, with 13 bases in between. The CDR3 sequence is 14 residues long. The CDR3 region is CASTLGRSTDTQYF. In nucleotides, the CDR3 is TGTGCCAGCACCTTAGGACGGTCCACAGATACGCAGTATTTT.

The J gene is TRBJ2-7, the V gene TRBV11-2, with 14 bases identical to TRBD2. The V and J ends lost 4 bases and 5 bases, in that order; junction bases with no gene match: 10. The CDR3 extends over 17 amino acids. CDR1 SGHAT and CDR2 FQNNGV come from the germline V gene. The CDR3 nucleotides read TGTGCCAGCAGCTCTATCGGGACTAGCGGGAGTTTGCACGAGCAGTACTTC. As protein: CASSSIGTSGSLHEQYF.

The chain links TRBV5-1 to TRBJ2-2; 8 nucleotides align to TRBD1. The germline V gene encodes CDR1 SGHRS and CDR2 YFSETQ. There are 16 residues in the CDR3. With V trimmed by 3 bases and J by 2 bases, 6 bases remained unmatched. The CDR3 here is CASSWGDRTNTGELFF. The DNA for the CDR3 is TGCGCCAGCAGCTGGGGGGACAGGACTAACACCGGGGAGCTGTTTTTT.

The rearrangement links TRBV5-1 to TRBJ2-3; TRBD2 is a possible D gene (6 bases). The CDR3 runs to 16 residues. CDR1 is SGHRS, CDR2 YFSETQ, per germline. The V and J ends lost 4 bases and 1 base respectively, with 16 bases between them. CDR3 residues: CASSPPGPSGTDTQYF. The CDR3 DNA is TGCGCCAGCAGCCCTCCGGGGCCTAGCGGCACAGATACGCAGTATTTT.

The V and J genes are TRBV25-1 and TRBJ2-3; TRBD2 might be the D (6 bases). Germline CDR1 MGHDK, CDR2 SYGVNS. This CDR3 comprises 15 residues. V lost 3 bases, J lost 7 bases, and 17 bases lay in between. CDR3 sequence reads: CASSDIHGTHNTQYF. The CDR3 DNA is TGTGCCAGCAGTGACATACACGGGACTCACAATACGCAGTATTTT.

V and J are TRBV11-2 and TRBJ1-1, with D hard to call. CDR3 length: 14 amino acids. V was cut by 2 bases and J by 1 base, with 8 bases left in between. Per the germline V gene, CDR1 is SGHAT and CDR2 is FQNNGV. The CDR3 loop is CASSLMNRNTEAFF. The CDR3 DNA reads TGTGCCAGCAGCTTAATGAACAGGAACACTGAAGCTTTCTTT.